These T cell receptor beta chains were read from a single sample in a study of T cell changes during pregnancy in multiple sclerosis. The method was immunoSEQ multiplex PCR; TCRdb's version includes in-frame clones alone and lacks a portion of them. The table has almost 50,000 clones, 90% to 95% seen once. Sequences were derived from CD8+ T cells from peripheral blood mononuclear cells, sampled after pregnancy. The receptors derive from a female donor with multiple sclerosis, enrolled in a pregnancy study. Both conserved end residues are part of each CDR3. A D gene is named only where the DNA matches it firmly. The size entry is marked missing in some rows and otherwise reads once, few, many or a size class.

CASSGGQLMNTEAFF | TGTGCCAGCAGCGGTGGACAGCTCATGAACACTGAAGCTTTCTTT | TRBV5-6 | . | TRBJ1-1 | .
CASSLGQGFRVGETQYF | TGCGCCAGCAGCTTGGGCCAGGGGTTTCGGGTTGGGGAGACCCAGTACTTC | TRBV5-1 | . | TRBJ2-5 | .
CASSLVQGNTEAFF | TGTGCCAGCAGCTTAGTACAGGGGAACACTGAAGCTTTCTTT | TRBV7-9 | . | TRBJ1-1 | .
CASSGGDRDSYGYTF | TGTGCCAGCAGCGGAGGGGACAGAGATTCCTATGGCTACACCTTC | TRBV9 | . | TRBJ1-2 | TRBD1
CASSGADTQYF | TGTGCCAGTTCAGGTGCAGATACGCAGTATTTT | TRBV6-6 | . | TRBJ2-3 | .
CASRTGASPQHF | TGTGCCAGTAGGACAGGGGCGTCGCCCCAGCATTTT | TRBV19 | . | TRBJ1-5 | TRBD1
CASSISHLNTEAFF | TGTGCCAGTAGTATATCACACCTGAACACTGAAGCTTTCTTT | TRBV19 | . | TRBJ1-1 | .
CASSFSGGAWEQYF | TGTGCCAGCAGCTTTAGCGGGGGGGCTTGGGAGCAGTACTTC | TRBV11-2 | . | TRBJ2-7 | TRBD2
CASSSPDRGNTEAFF | TGTGCCAGCAGCTCTCCGGACAGGGGGAACACTGAAGCTTTCTTT | TRBV11-1 | . | TRBJ1-1 | TRBD1
CASSVGEVSEQYF | TGTGCCAGCAGCGTAGGAGAGGTAAGCGAGCAGTACTTC | TRBV9 | . | TRBJ2-7 | .
CASSLAGYSNQPQHF | TGTGCCAGCAGTTTGGCAGGGTATAGCAATCAGCCCCAGCATTTT | TRBV27 | . | TRBJ1-5 | .
CASSTPPRRETQYF | TGTGCCAGCAGCACACCCCCTAGGCGAGAGACCCAGTACTTC | TRBV7-8 | . | TRBJ2-5 | .
CASSLRGTGSSYEQYF | TGTGCCAGCAGCTTAAGGGGGACAGGGAGCTCCTACGAGCAGTACTTC | TRBV28 | . | TRBJ2-7 | TRBD1
CASSTRGAEKLFF | TGCGCCAGCAGCACACGGGGGGCGGAAAAACTGTTTTTT | TRBV4-1 | few | TRBJ1-4 | .
CASSLEPGQAEGYF | TGCGCCAGCAGCTTGGAGCCGGGACAGGCGGAGGGCTACTTC | TRBV5-1 | . | TRBJ2-4 | TRBD1
CASSFPGLYNEQFF | TGTGCCAGCAGTTTTCCGGGACTATACAATGAGCAGTTCTTC | TRBV27 | . | TRBJ2-1 | TRBD2
CASSYWGEQPQHF | TGTGCCAGCAGCTATTGGGGCGAACAGCCCCAGCATTTT | TRBV5-6 | . | TRBJ1-5 | .
CASSLRISYNEQFF | TGTGCCAGCAGTTTGAGGATCTCCTACAATGAGCAGTTCTTC | TRBV27 | . | TRBJ2-1 | .
CASRFSVTGGSYEQYF | TGTGCCAGTCGCTTTTCCGTGACAGGGGGTAGTTACGAGCAGTACTTC | TRBV19 | . | TRBJ2-7 | TRBD1
CASSDWDRDQPQHF | TGTGCCAGCAGTGATTGGGACAGGGATCAGCCCCAGCATTTT | TRBV6-1 | . | TRBJ1-5 | TRBD1
CASSVGRYTDTQYF | TGTGCCAGCAGTGTCGGTCGTTACACAGATACGCAGTATTTT | TRBV2 | . | TRBJ2-3 | .
CASSSEINTEAFF | TGTGCCAGCAGCTCGGAGATTAACACTGAAGCTTTCTTT | TRBV11-2 | . | TRBJ1-1 | .
CASSSDSNNEQFF | TGTGCCAGCAGCTCCGACTCAAACAATGAGCAGTTCTTC | TRBV13 | . | TRBJ2-1 | .
CASSLGLNTGELFF | TGTGCCAGCAGCTTAGGACTTAACACCGGGGAGCTGTTTTTT | TRBV13 | . | TRBJ2-2 | .
CASSLPESSYNSPLHF | TGTGCCAGCAGCTTACCGGAGAGCTCCTATAATTCACCCCTCCACTTT | TRBV5-6 | . | TRBJ1-6 | .
CASSLGTDTGELFF | TGTGCCAGCAGCTTAGGGACAGACACCGGGGAGCTGTTTTTT | TRBV7-6 | . | TRBJ2-2 | .
CATSREEGDGYTF | TGTGCCACCAGCAGAGAAGAAGGGGATGGCTACACCTTC | TRBV15 | many | TRBJ1-2 | .
CASRDRGSKNIQYF | TGTGCCAGCAGGGACAGGGGAAGCAAAAACATTCAGTACTTC | TRBV2 | few | TRBJ2-4 | TRBD1
CASSQGVSGGTGELFF | TGTGCCAGCAGCCAAGGTGTGAGTGGCGGTACCGGGGAGCTGTTTTTT | TRBV16 | . | TRBJ2-2 | .